A single sample gave rise to the 5 T cell receptor beta chains below, sequenced in a study of cytomegalovirus exposure and HLA in healthy donors. PCR used 60 Vbeta primers and 13 Jbeta primers. Only in-frame clones appear in the TCRdb table, and some are missing; sequencing was by immunoSEQ multiplex PCR. The sample consists of about 180,000 clones, around 76% of them appearing once. The sample taken for sequencing was PBMCs. These receptors were obtained from a man aged 35 to 55 in good health and CMV-seronegative.

The rearrangement joins TRBV6-5 to TRBJ1-2, with a weak D call TRBD1 (6 bases). From germline, CDR1 is MNHEY and CDR2 SVGAGI. Trimming pared 5 bases from V and 1 base from J, leaving 14 bases between. The CDR3 is made up of 15 amino acids. The CDR3 loop is CASSLERGHNYGYTF. Here the CDR3 DNA reads TGTGCCAGCAGTCTAGAGCGGGGGCATAACTATGGCTACACCTTC.

The genes are TRBV5-1 and TRBJ2-7; 7 nucleotides agree with TRBD1. The CDR3 loop spans 14 amino acids. V was pared by 1 base and J by 0 bases, with 1 base of the junction left unmatched. Germline CDR1 reads SGHRS; CDR2 reads YFSETQ. CDR3 DNA sequence: TGCGCCAGCAGCTTGTGGGACAGCTCCTACGAGCAGTACTTC. Its protein product is CASSLWDSSYEQYF.

This clone showed up just a few times. The chain is built from TRBV5-1 and TRBJ2-7; 8 bases match TRBD1. Germline V gives CDR1 SGHRS, CDR2 YFSETQ. CDR3 length: 14 residues. Trimming removed 1 base from V and 5 bases from J; junction bases left unmatched: 5. The CDR3, as DNA: TGCGCCAGCAGCTTGACGGGACAGGTCCACGAGCAGTACTTC. Amino acid sequence: CASSLTGQVHEQYF.

The V and J genes are TRBV7-8 and TRBJ1-4; 7 bases align to TRBD1. V dropped 5 bases and J dropped 1; count of bases not matched to a gene: 4. The germline V gene encodes CDR1 SGHVS and CDR2 FQNEAQ. The CDR3 length is 15 residues. CDR3 loop: CASSRDSGTNEKLFF. In nucleotides, the CDR3 is TGTGCCAGCAGCCGGGACAGCGGAACTAATGAAAAACTGTTTTTT.

The chain combines TRBV12-5 with TRBJ2-6, with 7 bases that match TRBD1. Germline loops: CDR1 LGHNT, CDR2 FRNRAP. Trimming cost V 4 bases and J 2 bases; bases outside gene matches: 2. The CDR3 has 15 amino acids. The CDR3 DNA sequence: TGTGCTAGTGGTTCCGGACAGGCTGGGGCCAACGTCCTGACTTTC. It codes for CASGSGQAGANVLTF.